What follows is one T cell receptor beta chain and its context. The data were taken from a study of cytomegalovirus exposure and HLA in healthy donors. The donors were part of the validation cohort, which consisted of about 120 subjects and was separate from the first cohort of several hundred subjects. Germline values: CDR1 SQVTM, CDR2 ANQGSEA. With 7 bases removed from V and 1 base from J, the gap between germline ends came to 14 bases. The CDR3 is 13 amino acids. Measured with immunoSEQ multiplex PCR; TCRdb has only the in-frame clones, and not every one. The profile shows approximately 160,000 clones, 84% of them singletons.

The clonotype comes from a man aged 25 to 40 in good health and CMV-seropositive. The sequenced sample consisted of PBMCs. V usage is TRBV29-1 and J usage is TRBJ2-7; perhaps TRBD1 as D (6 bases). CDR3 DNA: TGCAGCGGGCTCTCGGACAGATCCTACGAGCAGTACTTC. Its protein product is CSGLSDRSYEQYF.